The 12 T cell receptor beta chains presented below share a single source sample, sequenced in a study of cytomegalovirus exposure and HLA in healthy donors. PCR employed 60 Vbeta and 13 Jbeta primers. Data came from immunoSEQ multiplex PCR; TCRdb stores just in-frame clones and leaves some out. Among more than 100,000 clones listed, roughly four fifths were seen once. Sample: PBMCs. The receptors were gathered from a woman in her 50s in good health and CMV-seropositive.

This clone is a singleton in its sample. This sequence joins TRBV5-1 and TRBJ2-5, with 11 nucleotides matching TRBD1. From germline, CDR1 is SGHRS and CDR2 YFSETQ. V shed 4 bases, J shed 5 bases, and the junction held 10 bases outside the gene matches. CDR3 length: 16 amino acids. The CDR3 sequence: CASSARVDRGQETQYF. The DNA for the CDR3 is TGCGCCAGCAGCGCCCGGGTGGACAGGGGGCAGGAGACCCAGTACTTC.

The chain has TRBV10-3 and TRBJ2-2; 9 bases match TRBD2. The germline gives CDR1 ENHRY, CDR2 SYGVKD. CDR3 size: 15 residues. J lost 7 bases, V lost 3 bases, and 6 bases had no gene match. The CDR3 DNA reads TGTGCCATCAGTGACGCTAGCGGGGCCTTCGGGGAGCTGTTTTTT. This gives the protein CAISDASGAFGELFF.

The chain carries TRBV5-1 and TRBJ2-7; maybe TRBD1 (5 bases). The CDR3 spans 13 residues. Germline CDR1 and CDR2: SGHRS and YFSETQ. The V and J ends lost 4 bases and 5 bases respectively, with 13 bases between them. In DNA, the CDR3 is TGCGCCAGCAGCCCGCAACAGGAGAACGAGCAGTACTTC. Translation: CASSPQQENEQYF.

The CDR3 DNA follows: TGTGCCAGCAAACTCTCTGGGGCCAACGTCCTGACTTTC. Translation: CASKLSGANVLTF. This chain uses TRBV27 with TRBJ2-6; no firm D call. Trimming pared 7 bases from V and 0 bases from J, leaving 4 bases between. This CDR3 region has 13 residues. Germline CDR1 and CDR2: MNHEY and SMNVEV (reference sequence).

This clone was seen repeatedly, ten times or more. V gene TRBV19 combines with J gene TRBJ1-6; tentatively, D is TRBD1 (5 bases). This CDR3 region has 16 residues. CDR1 is LNHDA and CDR2 is SQIVND in the germline V gene (reference sequence). Trimming shortened V by 4 bases and J by 3 bases, and 13 bases separated the two germline ends. DNA for the CDR3: TGTGCCAGTAGTACCGTTGGGGGGGGCTATAATTCACCCCTCCACTTT. Its protein product is CASSTVGGGYNSPLHF.

This rearrangement joins TRBV15 to TRBJ2-1, with D tentatively TRBD1 (5 bases). The CDR3 length is 14 residues. Germline V CDR1 and CDR2: LNHNV, YYDKDF (reference sequence). Trimming took 5 bases from V and 3 from J, leaving 11 bases between them. The chain's CDR3 is CATSADRVYNEQFF. For the CDR3, the DNA is TGTGCCACCAGCGCAGACAGAGTCTACAATGAGCAGTTCTTC.

Of note for this clone: A junction end diverges from the germline sequence, so it may reflect a read error. The chain links TRBV5-6 to TRBJ1-2, with 8 bases aligning to TRBD1. Germline V gene sequence: CDR1 SGHDT, CDR2 YYEEEE. The CDR3 extends over 15 amino acids. The CDR3 loop reads CPSSWGTGSRYGYTF. Here the CDR3 DNA reads TGTCCCAGCAGCTGGGGGACAGGCTCAAGGTATGGCTACACCTTC.

The rearrangement links TRBV7-9 to TRBJ2-1, with TRBD2 identical over 10 bases. J was trimmed by 5 bases and V by 3 bases; bases with no gene match: 4. The germline CDR1 and CDR2 sequences are SEHNR and FQNEAQ (reference sequence). The CDR3 consists of 15 residues. The CDR3 nucleotides read TGTGCCAGCAGCTTTTTTAGCGGGGGGCACAATGAGCAGTTCTTC. Protein: CASSFFSGGHNEQFF.

The chain carries TRBV5-1 and TRBJ2-5, with 8 bases identical to TRBD2. CDR1 and CDR2 (germline): SGHRS, YFSETQ. V was pared by 0 bases and J by 2 bases, with 3 bases of the junction left unmatched. The CDR3 is 15 amino acids. In DNA, the CDR3 is TGCGCCAGCAGCTTGGCGGGCGGGGGGCAAGAGACCCAGTACTTC. Translation gives CASSLAGGGQETQYF. Variable domain in full (rest from reference TRBV5-1 and TRBJ2-5): KAGVTQTPRYLIKTRGQQVTLSCSPISGHRSVSWYQQTPGQGLQFLFEYFSETQRNKGNFPGRFSGRQFSNSRSEMNVSTLELGDSALYLCASSLAGGGQETQYFGPGTRLLVL.

The rearrangement uses TRBV15 and TRBJ2-7; 7 bases agree with TRBD1. CDR1 is LNHNV and CDR2 is YYDKDF in the germline V gene (reference sequence). With 4 bases clipped from V and 2 bases from J, the junction kept 2 bases outside the gene matches. The CDR3 totals 13 residues. The CDR3 region has the DNA TGTGCCACCAGCACACAGGGGACCTACGAGCAGTACTTC. Protein product: CATSTQGTYEQYF.

V and J are TRBV11-2 and TRBJ1-3; D gene ambiguous. This CDR3 has 14 amino acids. Germline V gene sequence: CDR1 SGHAT, CDR2 FQNNGV. The V end was cut by 5 bases, the J end by 1 base, with 9 bases between. The CDR3 DNA follows: TGTGCCAGCAGCCCACTCTTATCTGGAAACACCATATATTTT. The encoded protein is CASSPLLSGNTIYF.

The rearrangement links TRBV6-1 to TRBJ1-1; 8 bases align to TRBD1. The V gene's germline CDR1 is MNHNS and CDR2 SASEGT. This CDR3 is 14 amino acids long. V shed 5 bases and J 4 bases; nucleotides not matched to a gene: 6. CDR3 in amino acids: CASSQFTGGTEAFF. CDR3 DNA sequence: TGTGCCAGCAGTCAATTTACAGGGGGCACTGAAGCTTTCTTT.